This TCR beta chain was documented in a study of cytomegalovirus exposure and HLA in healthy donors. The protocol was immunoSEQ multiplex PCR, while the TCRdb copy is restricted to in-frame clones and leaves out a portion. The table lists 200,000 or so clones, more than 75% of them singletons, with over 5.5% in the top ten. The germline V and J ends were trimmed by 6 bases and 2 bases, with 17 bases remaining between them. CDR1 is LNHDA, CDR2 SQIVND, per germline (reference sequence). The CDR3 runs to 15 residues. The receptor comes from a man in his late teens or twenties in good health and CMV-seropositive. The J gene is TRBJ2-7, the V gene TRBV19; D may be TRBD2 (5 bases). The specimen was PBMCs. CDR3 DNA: TGTGCCAGTAGCCCCGGGATTCGGAGAACCTACGAGCAGTACTTC. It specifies CASSPGIRRTYEQYF. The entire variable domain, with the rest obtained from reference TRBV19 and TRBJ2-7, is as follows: DGGITQSPKYLFRKEGQNVTLSCEQNLNHDAMYWYRQDPGQGLRLIYYSQIVNDFQKGDIAEGYSVSREKKESFPLTVTSAQKNPTAFYLCASSPGIRRTYEQYFGPGTRLTVT.